This entry describes one TCR beta chain. The data originate from a study of blood T cell repertoires in COVID-19. Study-wide background: Sites in the United States, Italy and Spain provided acute and convalescent COVID-19 samples. Sources were T cells, B-cell-depleted T cells, or PBMCs; the material itself was cDNA or gDNA.

Authors' methods: Using reference gene primer amplification, nucleated cell counts were estimated. Profiled with immunoSEQ multiplex PCR; TCRdb holds only in-frame clones, not every one. D and trimming come from the DNA, and the V and J calls and clone size come from that table. This sample has about 160,000 clones; about four fifths occur once, and the top ten carry 10% to 15%. The receptor comes from a man in his 70s who had recovered from COVID-19. Sequenced: peripheral blood.

CDR3 amino acids: CASSLGGGTGLQPQHF. Here the CDR3 DNA reads TGTGCCAGCAGCCTCGGGGGGGGGACAGGGCTCCAGCCCCAGCATTTT. This chain joins TRBV7-2 and TRBJ1-5; 9 bases map to TRBD1. CDR1 SGHTA and CDR2 FQGNSA come from the germline V gene. This CDR3 is 16 amino acids long. With V trimmed by 5 bases and J by 7 bases, 12 bases remained unmatched.